The entry below describes one TCR beta chain. Its specificity is unknown. The sample belongs to a study of CD8+CD57+ T cells in acquired aplastic anemia. Study in general: The sorted CD4+ and CD8+ cells yielded an average around 3.4 ug of DNA. Mean read depth for CD4+ cells from healthy donors was around 11 million.

This CDR3 contains 12 residues. Germline CDR1 reads SGHAT; CDR2 reads FQNNGV. With 5 bases removed from V and 4 bases from J, the gap between germline ends came to 9 bases. Study-level points and caveats: Between the patient and control groups, CD8+ Simpson's diversity did not differ significantly. In common between the patients and the controls were approximately 28 CD8+ CDR3 sequences.

Genomic DNA, the template, was used for profiling of the TCR beta VDJ and CDR3. TCRdb recomputed calls from the reads with MiXCR, one row per CDR3 protein. The sample has around 140,000 distinct CDR3 sequences; around 41% are singletons. This chain connects TRBV11-2 to TRBJ2-7; D uncertain. The sequencing input was sorted CD4+, CD8+, or CD8+CD57+ T cells (not recorded which) from PBMCs. The receptor was derived from a human donor in good health, serving as a control. As DNA, the CDR3 is TGTGCCAGCAGCCCAAACTTTTACGAGCAGTACTTC. Translating gives CASSPNFYEQYF.